Following are 15 T cell receptor beta chains from one sample sequenced in a study of shared clonotypes between healthy human individuals. Sequenced by immunoSEQ multiplex PCR; TCRdb stores in-frame clones only, minus some. This sample has roughly 700,000 clones, with less than 95% found just once. The source material was memory CD8+ T cells from PBMCs. Subset described: CD45RO+ cells pooled with CCR7-negative TemRA cells. The receptors were sampled from a man aged 18 to 30 in good health. Some clones in this sample may be carry-over from other donors' samples.

The V gene is TRBV30, the J gene TRBJ1-1; tentatively, D is TRBD1 (5 bases). The V gene's germline CDR1 is GTSNPN and CDR2 SVGIG (reference sequence). The length of the CDR3 is 10 residues. V was clipped by 3 bases and J by 8 bases, with 7 bases between them. CDR3 residues: CAWRDREAFF. The CDR3 DNA is TGTGCCTGGAGAGACAGAGAAGCTTTCTTT.

The chain is built from TRBV5-6 and TRBJ1-2; D not certain. The CDR3 totals 15 residues. Trimming removed 0 bases at V and 2 bases at J, with 11 bases between. Germline CDR1 SGHDT, CDR2 YYEEEE. The DNA for the CDR3 is TGTGCCAGCAGCTTGGCCCGTGTGACCAACTATGGCTACACCTTC. Translating gives CASSLARVTNYGYTF.

The chain has TRBV6-5 and TRBJ2-7; D is unclear. CDR1 MNHEY and CDR2 SVGAGI come from the germline V gene. V was cut by 5 bases and J by 0 bases, with 11 bases left in between. The CDR3 has 14 amino acids. Here the CDR3 reads CASSEQVSSYEQYF. The CDR3 region has the DNA TGTGCCAGCAGTGAGCAGGTGAGCTCCTACGAGCAGTACTTC.

The chain recombines TRBV28 with TRBJ2-1; D is ambiguous. This CDR3 has 12 amino acids. Germline V lookup: CDR1 MDHEN, CDR2 SYDVKM. Trimming removed 3 bases at V and 7 bases at J, with 7 bases between. The CDR3 DNA reads as TGTGCCAGCAGTTTCCTTCCAAATGAGCAGTTCTTC. Protein sequence: CASSFLPNEQFF.

This chain uses TRBV7-9 with TRBJ2-7, with 8 bases aligning to TRBD2. V trimming: 0 bases; J trimming: 5 bases; junction bases outside the gene matches: 9. The V gene's germline CDR1 is SEHNR and CDR2 FQNEAQ (reference sequence). The CDR3 sequence is 16 residues long. The CDR3 region has the DNA TGTGCCAGCAGCTTAGCGGCGGGGGGATCTACTAACGAGCAGTACTTC. This sequence encodes CASSLAAGGSTNEQYF.

This clone came up once. The rearrangement uses TRBV27 and TRBJ2-3, with TRBD2 matching 7 bases. Trimming at V came to 7 bases and at J to 6 bases, leaving 16 bases not matched to a gene. The CDR3 contains 16 residues. In germline, CDR1 is MNHEY, CDR2 SMNVEV (reference sequence). CDR3 nucleotide sequence: TGTGCCAGCACAAACCGTGGAGCGGGAAAGTGGGATACGCAGTATTTT. Translated: CASTNRGAGKWDTQYF.

This clone was recorded only once. The chain is built from TRBV30 and TRBJ2-2; 14 nucleotides match TRBD2. CDR1 GTSNPN and CDR2 SVGIG come from the germline V gene (reference sequence). V was pared by 2 bases and J by 5 bases, with 7 bases of the junction left unmatched. This CDR3 has 17 amino acids. The CDR3 is CAWSPGLAGVSTGELFF. DNA of the CDR3: TGTGCCTGGAGTCCGGGACTAGCGGGAGTTTCTACCGGGGAGCTGTTTTTT.

Turning to this clone: Other DNA sequences in this sample translate to the same CDR3. The chain couples TRBV5-4 to TRBJ2-7; 9 bases fit TRBD2. With 0 bases clipped from V and 3 bases from J, the junction kept 4 bases outside the gene matches. The germline CDR1 and CDR2 sequences are SGHNT and YYREEE (reference sequence). This CDR3 spans 15 amino acids. As DNA, the CDR3 is TGTGCCAGCAGCTTGGGGCTAGCGGGGAGCTACGAGCAGTACTTC. It is translated as CASSLGLAGSYEQYF.

The rearrangement links TRBV12-5 to TRBJ2-1; 8 nucleotides line up with TRBD2. Germline CDR1 is LGHNT and CDR2 is FRNRAP. V shed 2 bases and J 7 bases; nucleotides not matched to a gene: 7. The CDR3 covers 15 residues. In nucleotides, the CDR3 is TGTGCTAGTGGTTTGACGGGAGGGCTTGGGAATGAGCAGTTCTTC. As protein: CASGLTGGLGNEQFF.

The chain joins TRBV10-3 to TRBJ2-7; TRBD1 agrees at 7 bases. Losses at the gene ends were 2 bases for V and 5 bases for J; bases not matched to a gene: 6. The CDR3 covers 14 residues. The germline CDR1 and CDR2 sequences are ENHRY and SYGVKD. CDR3 sequence reads: CAISETATGDEQYF. In DNA, the CDR3 is TGTGCCATCAGTGAGACTGCAACAGGGGACGAGCAGTACTTC.

The genes are TRBV7-2 and TRBJ2-1, with D hard to call. The CDR3 is made up of 11 amino acids. V shed 5 bases and J shed 7 bases, with 6 bases lying between them. Germline V gene data show CDR1 as SGHTA and CDR2 as FQGNSA. The CDR3 DNA reads as TGTGCCAGCAGCCCAATAAATGAGCAGTTCTTC. Translated: CASSPINEQFF. Together with reference TRBV7-2 and TRBJ2-1, the CDR3 gives the full variable domain: GAGVSQSPSNKVTEKGKDVELRCDPISGHTALYWYRQSLGQGLEFLIYFQGNSAPDKSGLPSDRFSAERTGGSVSTLTIQRTQQEDSAVYLCASSPINEQFFGPGTRLTVL.

The chain couples TRBV29-1 to TRBJ2-7, with 7 bases lining up with TRBD1. Germline V CDR1 and CDR2: SQVTM, ANQGSEA. Trimming removed 7 bases from V and 7 bases from J; junction bases left unmatched: 16. This CDR3 is built from 14 residues. The DNA of the CDR3 is TGCAGCGGCCTGACGAGACAGGGTATTACTGAGCAGTACTTC. This codes for CSGLTRQGITEQYF.

The chain joins TRBV27 to TRBJ2-7; 7 bases line up with TRBD2. CDR1 and CDR2 (germline): MNHEY, SMNVEV (reference sequence). J gave up 4 bases and V 2 bases, and 8 bases lay outside the gene matches. CDR3 length: 15 amino acids. CDR3 sequence reads: CASSLASGMPYEQYF. DNA for the CDR3: TGTGCCAGCAGTTTAGCCAGCGGGATGCCGTACGAGCAGTACTTC.

The V and J genes are TRBV5-8 and TRBJ1-2; 10 bases match TRBD1. The V gene's germline CDR1 is SGHTS and CDR2 YDEGEE. There are 15 residues in the CDR3. The trim removed 3 bases at V and 3 bases at J, leaving 5 bases unmatched. The DNA for the CDR3 is TGTGCCAGCAGCTACAGACAGGGGGCTTACTATGGCTACACCTTC. This encodes CASSYRQGAYYGYTF.

The chain combines TRBV28 with TRBJ1-5; 10 bases fit TRBD1. From germline, CDR1 is MDHEN and CDR2 SYDVKM. CDR3 length: 14 residues. Germline trimming cut 3 bases from V and 4 bases from J; bases unmatched to any gene: 0. CDR3 DNA sequence: TGTGCCAGCAGTTTGGGACAGGGGAATCAGCCCCAGCATTTT. This codes for CASSLGQGNQPQHF. Supplemented by reference TRBV28 and TRBJ1-5, the full variable domain reads DVKVTQSSRYLVKRTGEKVFLECVQDMDHENMFWYRQDPGLGLRLIYFSYDVKMKEKGDIPEGYSVSREKKERFSLILESASTNQTSMYLCASSLGQGNQPQHFGDGTRLSIL.